This entry lists 22 T cell receptor beta chains sequenced from one sample in a study of beta chain features in type 1 diabetes. General study findings and limits: The study found moderately but significantly shorter TCRB CDR3s in all four CD4+ subsets of Type 1 diabetes patients.

Their target antigens are unknown. TCRB transcripts that were expressed got sequenced, as all of the isolated RNA had been reverse transcribed. Sequencing used immunoSEQ multiplex PCR; TCRdb keeps in-frame clones, though not all of them. The sample has approximately 58,000 clones; 55% to 80% are singletons. Specimen: stem cell memory CD4+ T cells from blood. The source is a woman under 40 with type 1 diabetes.

The chain is built from TRBV11-2 and TRBJ2-4, with TRBD2 identical over 7 bases. The germline gives CDR1 SGHAT, CDR2 FQNNGV. Losses at the gene ends were 5 bases for V and 3 bases for J; bases not matched to a gene: 7. The CDR3 runs 15 residues. The DNA of the CDR3 is TGTGCCAGCAGCCCTCTGAGGGACTACAAAAACATTCAGTACTTC. It specifies CASSPLRDYKNIQYF.

The chain employs TRBV30 and TRBJ1-2; 7 nucleotides match TRBD1. The CDR3 spans 12 residues. V lost 1 base and J lost 4; bases outside the gene matches: 0. The germline CDR1 and CDR2 sequences are GTSNPN and SVGIG (reference sequence). The CDR3 nucleotides read TGTGCCTGGAGTGGACAGGGCTATGGCTACACCTTC. Amino acid sequence: CAWSGQGYGYTF.

This clone was detected only once. The rearrangement joins TRBV28 to TRBJ2-1; 13 bases map to TRBD2. Germline CDR1 is MDHEN and CDR2 is SYDVKM. The trim removed 4 bases at V and 5 bases at J, leaving 11 bases unmatched. This CDR3 is 18 amino acids long. The CDR3 region has the DNA TGTGCCAGCAGTTCCCTAGGGACTAGCGGGATCCATGACAATGAGCAGTTCTTC. It encodes CASSSLGTSGIHDNEQFF.

This clone appeared a single time. Additional DNA sequences in this sample encode the identical CDR3. This sequence joins TRBV14 and TRBJ1-1, with 7 bases matching TRBD1. Unmatched junction bases numbered 9, after V lost 3 bases and J lost 11 bases. CDR3 size: 13 residues. Germline assignment: CDR1 SGHDN and CDR2 FVKESK. The chain's CDR3 is CASSQYRGGEAFF. The CDR3 DNA sequence: TGTGCCAGCAGCCAGTACAGGGGCGGTGAGGCTTTCTTT.

In its sample, this clone was seen a few times. The gene calls are TRBV18 and TRBJ2-7; 9 bases agree with TRBD2. CDR3 size: 15 residues. Germline V lookup: CDR1 KGHSH, CDR2 LQKENI. Losses at the gene ends were 2 bases for V and 2 bases for J; bases not matched to a gene: 4. Here the CDR3 DNA reads TGTGCCAGCTCACCAGCGGGAGGGTACGCCTACGAGCAGTACTTC. The encoded protein is CASSPAGGYAYEQYF.

This clone was observed a handful of times. The V gene is TRBV7-2, the J gene TRBJ1-1; D uncertain. V shed 4 bases and J shed 5 bases, with 11 bases lying between them. CDR1 SGHTA and CDR2 FQGNSA come from the germline V gene. The CDR3 covers 13 residues. The CDR3, as DNA: TGTGCCAGCAGCTCCCCGAGTCGGACTGAAGCTTTCTTT. Translating gives CASSSPSRTEAFF.

This chain connects TRBV5-1 to TRBJ1-1; D is perhaps TRBD1 (6 bases). This CDR3 contains 14 residues. The V and J ends lost 4 bases and 4 bases respectively, with 14 bases between them. The germline CDR1 and CDR2 sequences are SGHRS and YFSETQ. The CDR3 coding sequence is TGCGCCAGCAGCCGGGACAAAATGGTCACTGAAGCTTTCTTT. As protein: CASSRDKMVTEAFF.

J is TRBJ1-2 and V is TRBV7-9, with 8 positions matching TRBD1. This CDR3 region has 15 residues. Germline CDR1 and CDR2: SEHNR and FQNEAQ (reference sequence). The trim removed 5 bases at V and 1 base at J, leaving 6 bases unmatched. DNA of the CDR3: TGTGCCAGCAGCCTATTGGACAGGGATAACTATGGCTACACCTTC. Translating gives CASSLLDRDNYGYTF.

The chain links TRBV5-6 to TRBJ2-2; 11 bases align to TRBD1. Germline V lookup: CDR1 SGHDT, CDR2 YYEEEE. The CDR3 is made up of 15 amino acids. The V gene end was trimmed by 3 bases and the J gene end by 7 bases; junction bases not matched to a gene: 5. The CDR3 reads CASSYGQGANGELFF. CDR3 coding DNA: TGTGCCAGCAGCTATGGACAGGGGGCAAACGGGGAGCTGTTTTTT.

V and J are TRBV18 and TRBJ2-4, with 8 nucleotides matching TRBD2. J lost 8 bases, V lost 3 bases, and 9 bases had no gene match. CDR1 KGHSH and CDR2 LQKENI come from the germline V gene. The CDR3 runs to 15 residues. CDR3 amino acids: CASSPPQPGGDIQYF. CDR3 bases: TGTGCCAGCTCACCCCCGCAGCCGGGGGGGGACATTCAGTACTTC. Supplemented by reference TRBV18 and TRBJ2-4, the full variable domain reads NAGVMQNPRHLVRRRGQEARLRCSPMKGHSHVYWYRQLPEEGLKFMVYLQKENIIDESGMPKERFSAEFPKEGPSILRIQQVVRGDSAAYFCASSPPQPGGDIQYFGAGTRLSVL.

The table lists this clone with a few counts. The rearrangement links TRBV7-2 to TRBJ1-1, with 7 bases matching TRBD1. The CDR3 is 13 amino acids. Trimming at V came to 7 bases and at J to 0 bases, leaving 2 bases not matched to a gene. Germline CDR1 is SGHTA and CDR2 is FQGNSA. In DNA, the CDR3 is TGTGCCAGCAAGGGACAGATGAACACTGAAGCTTTCTTT. As protein: CASKGQMNTEAFF.

The CDR3 region has the DNA TGTGCCAGCAGCGTAGTAGGGGCTGGGGCCAACGTCCTGACTTTC. It specifies CASSVVGAGANVLTF. This rearrangement joins TRBV9 to TRBJ2-6, with a weak D call TRBD1 (5 bases). This CDR3 comprises 15 residues. V lost 0 bases, J lost 2 bases, and 6 bases lay in between. Looked up from germline, CDR1 is SGDLS and CDR2 is YYNGEE.

The rearrangement joins TRBV18 to TRBJ2-3, with D maybe TRBD2 (6 bases). Per germline, CDR1 KGHSH and CDR2 LQKENI. CDR3 size: 20 residues. Between the trimmed V and J ends, which lost 3 bases and 0 bases, there was a span of 25 bases. The chain's CDR3 is CASSPKYRDSRGVSTDTQYF. CDR3 nucleotide sequence: TGTGCCAGCTCACCGAAGTACCGGGACTCCCGAGGGGTTAGCACAGATACGCAGTATTTT.

The chain joins TRBV28 to TRBJ1-1, with a tentative D call TRBD1 (6 bases). V was pared by 2 bases and J by 3 bases, with 16 bases between. Germline CDR1 reads MDHEN; CDR2 reads SYDVKM. The CDR3 runs 16 residues. The CDR3 DNA follows: TGTGCCAGCAGTTTAAAACAGTTTTGGGGGCACACTGAAGCTTTCTTT. It translates to CASSLKQFWGHTEAFF.

CDR3 residues: CASSVTLEDTEAFF. The DNA of the CDR3 is TGTGCCAGCAGCGTCACTCTGGAGGACACTGAAGCTTTCTTT. The J gene is TRBJ1-1, the V gene TRBV9; D uncertain. The CDR3 has 14 residues. V was pared by 2 bases and J by 3 bases, with 11 bases between. In germline, CDR1 is SGDLS, CDR2 YYNGEE.

The V gene is TRBV27, the J gene TRBJ1-5; 8 nucleotides line up with TRBD1. Germline V CDR1 and CDR2: MNHEY, SMNVEV (reference sequence). V was pared by 6 bases and J by 5 bases, with 6 bases of the junction left unmatched. The CDR3 totals 14 residues. DNA for the CDR3: TGTGCCAGCAGACTGGACAGGGCGGATCAGCCCCAGCATTTT. Amino acids: CASRLDRADQPQHF.

The genes are TRBV30 and TRBJ1-5; D not certain. This CDR3 region has 13 residues. Looked up from germline, CDR1 is GTSNPN and CDR2 is SVGIG (reference sequence). V was shortened by 5 bases and J by 0 bases, with 8 bases between the two germline ends. The CDR3 bases are TGTGCCTGGGCTTTCTATAGCAATCAGCCCCAGCATTTT. Its protein product is CAWAFYSNQPQHF.

V usage is TRBV6-1 and J usage is TRBJ2-7; 10 nucleotides line up with TRBD2. The CDR3 runs to 18 residues. V dropped 2 bases and J dropped 0; count of bases not matched to a gene: 10. Germline CDR1 MNHNS, CDR2 SASEGT. The CDR3, as DNA: TGTGCCAGCAGTGAATATGGGACTAGCGTATTAAGCTCCTACGAGCAGTACTTC. Amino acids: CASSEYGTSVLSSYEQYF.

The J gene is TRBJ2-1, the V gene TRBV7-3, with D perhaps matching TRBD2 (5 bases). Germline V gene sequence: CDR1 SGHTA, CDR2 FQGTGA. The length of the CDR3 is 15 residues. Trimming cost V 5 bases and J 2 bases, with 13 bases left between them. CDR3 residues: CASSQDGKAYNEQFF. The CDR3 DNA reads as TGTGCCAGCAGCCAGGACGGGAAAGCCTACAATGAGCAGTTCTTC. Filled out from reference TRBV7-3 and TRBJ2-1, the complete variable domain reads GAGVSQTPSNKVTEKGKYVELRCDPISGHTALYWYRQSLGQGPEFLIYFQGTGAADDSGLPNDRFFAVRPEGSVSTLKIQRTERGDSAVYLCASSQDGKAYNEQFFGPGTRLTVL.

The table lists this clone with a few counts. This chain joins TRBV29-1 and TRBJ2-3; D perhaps matches TRBD1 (6 bases). This CDR3 spans 13 amino acids. The V end lost 7 bases, the J end lost 2 bases, and 13 bases lay between the germline ends. CDR1 and CDR2 (germline): SQVTM, ANQGSEA. This chain's CDR3 is CSEGGHTTDTQYF. The CDR3 DNA follows: TGCAGCGAAGGGGGACATACCACAGATACGCAGTATTTT.

J is TRBJ1-1 and V is TRBV6-5; 7 bases fit TRBD1. After removal of 6 bases from V and 0 bases from J, the junction contained 4 bases not matched to a gene. This CDR3 contains 14 residues. Germline V gene sequence: CDR1 MNHEY, CDR2 SVGAGI. The chain's CDR3 is CASRSGQLNTEAFF. Here the CDR3 DNA reads TGTGCCAGCAGGTCGGGACAGTTGAACACTGAAGCTTTCTTT.

This chain uses TRBV11-2 with TRBJ2-3, with D uncertain. The CDR3 spans 13 residues. Between the trimmed V and J ends, which lost 5 bases and 0 bases, there was a span of 6 bases. From germline, CDR1 is SGHAT and CDR2 FQNNGV. DNA for the CDR3: TGTGCCAGCAGCCCGACTAGCACAGATACGCAGTATTTT. It is translated as CASSPTSTDTQYF.